The 2 T cell receptor beta chains given below trace back to one sample, sequenced in a study of cytotoxic CD8 clonotypes in ibrutinib-treated CLL. Assay used: immunoSEQ multiplex PCR; TCRdb lists only in-frame clones, some missing. The data contain roughly 250,000 clones, 70% of them singletons. The starting material was PBMCs, obtained after 24 months of ibrutinib treatment. The receptors originated from a human donor with chronic lymphocytic leukemia.

The gene calls are TRBV4-2 and TRBJ2-7; 9 nucleotides align to TRBD1. The CDR3 has 15 amino acids. Trimming cost V 4 bases and J 3 bases; bases outside gene matches: 7. Per germline, CDR1 LGHNA and CDR2 YNFKEQ. The chain's CDR3 is CASSRQTGGNYEQYF. CDR3 DNA sequence: TGTGCCAGCAGCCGCCAGACAGGGGGAAACTACGAGCAGTACTTC.

This chain joins TRBV6-5 and TRBJ2-7; the D gene is possibly TRBD2 (5 bases). The CDR3 length is 11 residues. CDR1 is MNHEY, CDR2 SVGAGI, per germline. The ends were cut back, 9 bases at V and 7 bases at J, with 13 bases in the middle. The DNA of the CDR3 is TGTGCCAGTACAGAGGGTCAAGAGCAGTACTTC. This encodes CASTEGQEQYF.